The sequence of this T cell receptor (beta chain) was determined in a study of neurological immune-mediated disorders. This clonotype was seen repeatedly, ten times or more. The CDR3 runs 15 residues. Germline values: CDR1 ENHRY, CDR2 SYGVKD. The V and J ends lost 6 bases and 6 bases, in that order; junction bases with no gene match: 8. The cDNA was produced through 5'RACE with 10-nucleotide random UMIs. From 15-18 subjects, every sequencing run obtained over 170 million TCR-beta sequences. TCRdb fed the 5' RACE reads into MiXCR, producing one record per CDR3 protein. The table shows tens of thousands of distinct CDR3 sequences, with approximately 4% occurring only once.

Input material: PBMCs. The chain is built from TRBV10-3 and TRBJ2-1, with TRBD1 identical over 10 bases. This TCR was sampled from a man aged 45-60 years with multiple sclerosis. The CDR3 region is CAISWDRGSVNEQFF. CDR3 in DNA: TGTGCCATCAGCTGGGACAGGGGTTCGGTCAATGAGCAGTTCTTC.